Listed here are 23 T cell receptor beta chains from one sample, sequenced in a study of blood T cells in healthy people across ages. With a J-beta primer mix and a sample-barcoded 5' primer, a second PCR ran about 6 to 11 cycles. One entry per CDR3 protein, called by TCRdb with MiXCR from the 5' RACE reads. Of about 1,800,000 distinct CDR3 sequences in the sample, about 28% were seen once. Sequenced: blood. The receptor source for this set is a woman in her 30s in good health.

This clonotype was found many times. CDR3 loop: CASSKAYEQYF. The CDR3 nucleotides are TGTGCCAGCAGCAAGGCCTACGAGCAGTACTTC. This sequence joins TRBV3-1 and TRBJ2-7, with unresolved D. The CDR3 has 11 amino acids. V lost 5 bases and J 2 bases, leaving 4 bases between the germline ends. Per germline, CDR1 LGHDT and CDR2 YNNKEL (reference sequence).

This chain links TRBV29-1 with TRBJ2-3; the D is unclear. The germline V gene encodes CDR1 SQVTM and CDR2 ANQGSEA. The CDR3 runs to 13 residues. Between the trimmed V and J ends, which lost 6 bases and 5 bases, there was a span of 15 bases. CDR3 sequence (DNA): TGCAGCGTCAGGTCCCATTACGGAGATACGCAGTATTTT. Translation: CSVRSHYGDTQYF.

This sequence joins TRBV29-1 and TRBJ2-1, with TRBD2 matching over 9 bases. CDR3 length equals 15 residues. V was pared by 3 bases and J by 3 bases, with 6 bases of the junction left unmatched. Germline V CDR1 and CDR2: SQVTM, ANQGSEA. CDR3 sequence reads: CSVDLAGGLYNEQFF. DNA of the CDR3: TGCAGCGTTGATCTCGCGGGGGGGCTCTACAATGAGCAGTTCTTC.

Regarding this clonotype: This could be a read error, since a much larger clone is one nucleotide away. The chain carries TRBV7-9 and TRBJ1-1, with 8 bases aligning to TRBD1. Unmatched junction bases numbered 3, after V lost 5 bases and J lost 1 base. Germline lookup yields CDR1 SEHNR and CDR2 FQNEAQ (reference sequence). There are 14 residues in the CDR3. CDR3 protein: CASSTGQANTEAFF. In DNA, the CDR3 is TGTGCCAGCAGCACGGGACAGGCGAACACTGAAGCTTTCTTT.

There are a few counts of this clonotype. The V gene is TRBV6-5, the J gene TRBJ2-7; D gene ambiguous. Trimming stripped 0 bases from V and 0 bases from J, with 12 bases between. In germline, CDR1 is MNHEY, CDR2 SVGAGI. CDR3 size: 16 residues. CDR3 sequence (DNA): TGTGCCAGCAGTTACTCCCGACGTAGAAGCTCCTACGAGCAGTACTTC. This codes for CASSYSRRRSSYEQYF.

V usage is TRBV11-3 and J usage is TRBJ2-1; weak D call: TRBD2 (5 bases). The V and J ends lost 5 bases and 10 bases respectively, with 18 bases between them. Germline CDR1 is SGHNT and CDR2 is YENEEA. This CDR3 is built from 14 residues. Written as DNA, the CDR3 is TGTGCCAGCAGCCCGTTAAACTCCGGCGGGGAGCAGTTCTTC. Translated, it gives CASSPLNSGGEQFF.

This clonotype was counted a few times. The chain uses TRBV6-6 and TRBJ2-3, with D hard to call. The germline V gene has CDR1 MNHNY and CDR2 SVGAGI (reference sequence). V was shortened by 4 bases and J by 4 bases, with 15 bases between the two germline ends. The CDR3 length is 15 residues. The CDR3 nucleotides read TGTGCCAGCAGTTCCCGGACCGTTAAGTCAGATACGCAGTATTTT. Protein: CASSSRTVKSDTQYF.

CDR3 region: CASSPLPTRIGSSYEQYF. CDR3 coding DNA: TGTGCCAGCTCACCACTTCCAACAAGGATCGGAAGCTCCTACGAGCAGTACTTC. The rearrangement joins TRBV18 to TRBJ2-7; no reliable D call. Deletions cut 1 base from V and 0 bases from J, with 19 bases between. The germline V gene has CDR1 KGHSH and CDR2 LQKENI. The CDR3 loop spans 18 amino acids.

The chain has TRBV29-1 and TRBJ2-1, with no clear D. The CDR3 extends over 13 amino acids. Germline CDR1 and CDR2: SQVTM and ANQGSEA. CDR3 sequence: CTMGLGNYNEQFF. The CDR3 DNA is TGCACCATGGGGTTAGGGAACTACAATGAGCAGTTCTTC.

This clonotype was detected only a few times. This chain links TRBV9 with TRBJ1-6; D uncertain. This CDR3 is built from 14 residues. Germline V gives CDR1 SGDLS, CDR2 YYNGEE. V was cut by 3 bases and J by 7 bases, with 11 bases left in between. DNA of the CDR3: TGTGCCAGCAGCGCACGACCGGAAAATTCACCCCTCCACTTT. It translates to CASSARPENSPLHF.

The V call is TRBV6-5, the J call TRBJ1-1; the match to TRBD1 covers 10 bases. CDR3 size: 19 residues. CDR1 MNHEY and CDR2 SVGAGI come from the germline V gene. Unmatched junction bases numbered 10, after V lost 0 bases and J lost 0 bases. The CDR3 reads CASSYSRDRGSPMNTEAFF. As DNA, the CDR3 is TGTGCCAGCAGTTACTCGAGGGACAGGGGATCCCCCATGAACACTGAAGCTTTCTTT.

This clonotype was recorded a few times. CDR3 bases: TGCGCCAGCAGCTTGAATGGTAATCCAGGGATGAACACTGAAGCTTTCTTT. Amino acids: CASSLNGNPGMNTEAFF. The genes are TRBV5-1 and TRBJ1-1; a weak D match, TRBD1 (5 bases). V was pared by 1 base and J by 0 bases, with 16 bases between. The germline gives CDR1 SGHRS, CDR2 YFSETQ. The CDR3 covers 17 residues.

This clonotype appeared many times. The chain combines TRBV7-9 with TRBJ2-2; perhaps D is TRBD1 or TRBD2 (5 bases each). This CDR3 contains 14 residues. V was cut by 4 bases and J by 0 bases, with 6 bases left in between. CDR1 is SEHNR, CDR2 FQNEAQ, per germline (reference sequence). CDR3 in amino acids: CASSSGPNTGELFF. CDR3 coding DNA: TGTGCCAGCAGCTCGGGACCGAACACCGGGGAGCTGTTTTTT.

The chain has TRBV5-6 and TRBJ2-7, with D possibly being TRBD1 or TRBD2 (5 bases each). CDR1 and CDR2 (germline): SGHDT, YYEEEE. V dropped 3 bases and J dropped 3 bases, with 19 bases sitting between them. The CDR3 extends over 16 amino acids. CDR3 region: CASSYSGTWVVYEQYF. DNA for the CDR3: TGTGCCAGCAGCTATTCCGGGACCTGGGTCGTCTACGAGCAGTACTTC.

This clonotype was observed once. This chain's CDR3 is CASITGTGGSPLHF. Written as DNA, the CDR3 is TGTGCCAGCATAACCGGGACAGGGGGTTCACCCCTCCACTTT. V gene TRBV2 combines with J gene TRBJ1-6; TRBD1 matches at 11 bases. CDR1 and CDR2 (germline): SNHLY, FYNNEI. This CDR3 comprises 14 residues. Unmatched junction bases numbered 5, after V lost 7 bases and J lost 9 bases.

The rearrangement joins TRBV2 to TRBJ2-1; D ambiguous. Deletions cut 4 bases from V and 8 bases from J, with 6 bases between. The CDR3 totals 11 residues. Germline values: CDR1 SNHLY, CDR2 FYNNEI. CDR3 in DNA: TGTGCCAGCAGTGGAGATCATGAGCAGTTCTTC. Its translation is CASSGDHEQFF.

The sample holds many counts of this clonotype. The chain carries TRBV7-8 and TRBJ2-7, with TRBD2 matching 8 bases. This CDR3 comprises 15 residues. The germline V gene has CDR1 SGHVS and CDR2 FQNEAQ. V gave up 4 bases and J gave up 2 bases; unmatched junction bases: 7. This CDR3 reads CASSWKLAATYEQYF. The CDR3, as DNA: TGTGCCAGCAGCTGGAAACTAGCGGCAACCTACGAGCAGTACTTC.

This clonotype turned up a few times. The chain combines TRBV28 with TRBJ2-3; 9 positions match TRBD2. The germline V gene has CDR1 MDHEN and CDR2 SYDVKM. With 6 bases clipped from V and 2 bases from J, the junction kept 12 bases outside the gene matches. The CDR3 runs 17 residues. CDR3 in DNA: TGTGCCAGCAGCTCCGCCCTTCTAGCGGGGTCCACAGATACGCAGTATTTT. Its protein product is CASSSALLAGSTDTQYF.

The table lists this clonotype with many counts. The J gene is TRBJ2-7, the V gene TRBV3-1; 8 positions match TRBD2. Germline-derived CDR1 and CDR2 are LGHDT and YNNKEL (reference sequence). The CDR3 contains 15 residues. The V and J ends lost 4 bases and 3 bases, in that order; junction bases with no gene match: 8. CDR3 protein: CASSLSGTRFYEQYF. The CDR3 nucleotides are TGTGCCAGCAGCCTCTCCGGGACTAGATTCTACGAGCAGTACTTC.

This rearrangement joins TRBV29-1 to TRBJ2-7, with D hard to call. There are 13 residues in the CDR3. V was shortened by 2 bases and J by 1 base, with 9 bases between the two germline ends. From germline, CDR1 is SQVTM and CDR2 ANQGSEA. The CDR3 nucleotides are TGCAGCGTTGAACTTGCGACATCCTACGAGCAGTACTTC. Translation gives CSVELATSYEQYF.

J is TRBJ1-4 and V is TRBV21-1; the table's D call of TRBD1 was not tested on the DNA. TRBV21-1 has pseudogene status. CDR3 size: 16 residues. The CDR3 DNA sequence: TGTGTCAGCAGCAAAGCGTGGTACAGGGGGCGAGAAAAACTGTTTTTT. It yields the protein CVSSKAWYRGREKLFF.

The V call is TRBV5-1, the J call TRBJ1-4; D gene unclear. The V end was cut by 2 bases, the J end by 4 bases, with 12 bases between. The CDR3 sequence is 15 residues long. Germline CDR1 reads SGHRS; CDR2 reads YFSETQ. CDR3 DNA sequence: TGCGCCAGCAGCTTCGGTCGAACCGATAATGAAAAACTGTTTTTT. This encodes CASSFGRTDNEKLFF.

The CDR3 region has the DNA TGCAGTGCTAGAGATCCTCAGGCACGGGGGGAAAAACTGTTTTTT. It yields the protein CSARDPQARGEKLFF. This sequence joins TRBV20-1 and TRBJ1-4, with a tentative D call TRBD1 (5 bases). This CDR3 is 15 amino acids long. Trimming shortened V by 0 bases and J by 8 bases, and 16 bases separated the two germline ends. The germline gives CDR1 DFQATT, CDR2 SNEGSKA (reference sequence).